Listed here are 26 T cell receptor beta chains from one sample, sequenced in a study of early T cells in non-severe SARS-CoV-2 infection. TCRdb recomputed calls from the 5' RACE reads with MiXCR, one row per CDR3 protein. This table has roughly 57,000 distinct CDR3 sequences, around 12% appearing once. The sequenced material came from whole blood. The origin of the receptors is an adult who was a healthcare worker with PCR-confirmed SARS-CoV-2 infection or an uninfected control (not recorded which).

This clonotype was detected a few times. The rearrangement uses TRBV5-4 and TRBJ2-5, with 8 bases identical to TRBD2. Germline V gene lookup returns CDR1 SGHNT and CDR2 YYREEE (reference sequence). The CDR3 totals 12 residues. Trimming at V came to 5 bases and at J to 7 bases, leaving 4 bases not matched to a gene. The CDR3 loop is CASRNSGVTQYF. DNA of the CDR3: TGTGCCAGCAGAAATAGCGGGGTGACCCAGTACTTC.

The CDR3 here is CASSFRRGGYNEQFF. The CDR3 nucleotides are TGTGCCAGCAGCTTCAGGCGGGGGGGATACAATGAGCAGTTCTTC. This rearrangement joins TRBV11-2 to TRBJ2-1; 9 bases fit TRBD2. J lost 4 bases, V lost 3 bases, and 4 bases had no gene match. The germline CDR1 and CDR2 sequences are SGHAT and FQNNGV. This CDR3 spans 15 amino acids.

The sample holds many counts of this clonotype. This chain joins TRBV11-2 and TRBJ2-3; D perhaps matches TRBD1 (6 bases). CDR1 and CDR2 from the germline V gene are SGHAT and FQNNGV. V was trimmed by 6 bases and J by 2 bases, leaving 21 bases between them. This CDR3 has 17 residues. The CDR3 DNA follows: TGTGCCAGCAGTAAACCCCAGGGGTTCCGGACCACAGATACGCAGTATTTT. This gives the protein CASSKPQGFRTTDTQYF.

Ten or more counts support this clonotype. The chain uses TRBV18 and TRBJ1-5; TRBD1 matches at 7 bases. This CDR3 comprises 16 residues. With 8 bases clipped from V and 2 bases from J, the junction kept 12 bases outside the gene matches. Per germline, CDR1 KGHSH and CDR2 LQKENI. CDR3 in DNA: TGTGCCAGCGCGATACAGGGGCGAAGTGGCAATCAGCCCCAGCATTTT. This codes for CASAIQGRSGNQPQHF.

This clonotype was detected ten times or more. The chain links TRBV29-1 to TRBJ2-7; the match to TRBD2 covers 10 bases. J lost 3 bases, V lost 6 bases, and 11 bases had no gene match. CDR3 length: 15 residues. Germline-derived CDR1 and CDR2 are SQVTM and ANQGSEA. The DNA of the CDR3 is TGCAGCGTCCTAGCGGGGGCCCTGGTCAGCTACGAGCAGTACTTC. Protein: CSVLAGALVSYEQYF.

This clonotype was observed a few times. The chain couples TRBV20-1 to TRBJ2-1, with D perhaps matching TRBD2 (6 bases). Germline lookup yields CDR1 DFQATT and CDR2 SNEGSKA (reference sequence). V was cut by 2 bases and J by 7 bases, with 6 bases left in between. This CDR3 is 11 amino acids long. The CDR3 DNA reads as TGCAGTGCTAGACGGGGGAATGAGCAGTTCTTC. As protein: CSARRGNEQFF.

This clonotype was recorded many times. J is TRBJ1-1 and V is TRBV12-5; 7 bases match TRBD1. The germline V gene encodes CDR1 LGHNT and CDR2 FRNRAP. The length of the CDR3 is 14 residues. The V segment lost 7 bases and the J segment 3 bases; nucleotides outside the gene matches: 8. This chain's CDR3 is CASDGEGADTEAFF. CDR3 nucleotide sequence: TGTGCTAGTGATGGTGAGGGGGCCGACACTGAAGCTTTCTTT.

The chain recombines TRBV29-1 with TRBJ1-1; D gene uncertain. V lost 1 base to trimming and J lost 5 bases, with 5 bases between them. The CDR3 length is 11 residues. Germline lookup yields CDR1 SQVTM and CDR2 ANQGSEA. This CDR3 reads CSVEGVTEAFF. DNA of the CDR3: TGCAGCGTTGAAGGGGTTACTGAAGCTTTCTTT.

This clonotype came up once. The chain has TRBV15 and TRBJ1-6; the match to TRBD1 covers 7 bases. The CDR3 is made up of 15 amino acids. Germline V gene data show CDR1 as LNHNV and CDR2 as YYDKDF (reference sequence). Trimming removed 3 bases from V and 4 bases from J; junction bases left unmatched: 3. This CDR3 reads CATSRGDSYNSPLHF. The CDR3 DNA is TGTGCCACCAGCAGGGGGGACAGTTATAATTCACCCCTCCACTTT. Complete variable domain (other parts from reference TRBV15 and TRBJ1-6): DAMVIQNPRYQVTQFGKPVTLSCSQTLNHNVMYWYQQKSSQAPKLLFHYYDKDFNNEADTPDNFQSRRPNTSFCFLDIRSPGLGDTAMYLCATSRGDSYNSPLHFGNGTRLTVT.

V and J are TRBV7-9 and TRBJ1-6, with 10 bases matching TRBD1. Germline CDR1 reads SEHNR; CDR2 reads FQNEAQ (reference sequence). This CDR3 comprises 15 residues. The ends lost 8 bases at V and 9 bases at J; junction bases unmatched: 10. The CDR3, as DNA: TGTGCCAGCGGACGACAGGGGGCTTTCGGTTCACCCCTCCACTTT. Translated, it gives CASGRQGAFGSPLHF.

This clonotype was picked up a small number of times. The chain uses TRBV27 and TRBJ1-2; a weak D match, TRBD1 (6 bases). Trimming took 0 bases from V and 7 from J, leaving 9 bases between them. Per germline, CDR1 MNHEY and CDR2 SMNVEV (reference sequence). The CDR3 runs 13 residues. The CDR3, as DNA: TGTGCCAGCAGTTTATCGGGGGCGCCTGGCTACACCTTC. Protein sequence: CASSLSGAPGYTF.

This clonotype was seen a few times. The chain employs TRBV18 and TRBJ2-7, with a possible D match to TRBD1 (5 bases). Germline V lookup: CDR1 KGHSH, CDR2 LQKENI. With 1 base removed from V and 4 bases from J, the gap between germline ends came to 14 bases. CDR3 length: 15 residues. The CDR3 reads CASSPRAQGWYEQYF. The CDR3 bases are TGTGCCAGCTCACCACGTGCGCAGGGATGGTACGAGCAGTACTTC.

This clonotype has a handful of counts. This chain joins TRBV5-4 and TRBJ1-2; 8 bases agree with TRBD1. Losses at the gene ends were 4 bases for V and 2 bases for J; bases not matched to a gene: 10. CDR1 SGHNT and CDR2 YYREEE come from the germline V gene (reference sequence). CDR3 size: 16 residues. The CDR3: CASSPRGTGPNYGYTF. For the CDR3, the DNA is TGTGCCAGCAGCCCGAGAGGGACAGGACCCAACTATGGCTACACCTTC.

A few counts support this clonotype. The J gene is TRBJ2-3, the V gene TRBV5-1; D may be TRBD1 (6 bases). The CDR3 spans 15 residues. V was clipped by 0 bases and J by 4 bases, with 12 bases between them. Germline V gene data show CDR1 as SGHRS and CDR2 as YFSETQ. In nucleotides, the CDR3 is TGCGCCAGCAGCTTGGGGGGGCCCCATGCAGATACGCAGTATTTT. Amino acids: CASSLGGPHADTQYF.

This clonotype appeared a few times. V gene TRBV12-5 combines with J gene TRBJ1-1; weak D call: TRBD1 (5 bases). Germline-derived CDR1 and CDR2 are LGHNT and FRNRAP. Trimming shortened V by 4 bases and J by 0 bases, and 9 bases separated the two germline ends. CDR3 length: 14 amino acids. The CDR3 loop is CASGSGRMNTEAFF. Here the CDR3 DNA reads TGTGCTAGTGGTTCGGGACGGATGAACACTGAAGCTTTCTTT.

V and J are TRBV18 and TRBJ2-3; D is undetermined. In germline, CDR1 is KGHSH, CDR2 LQKENI. V lost 3 bases and J 0 bases, leaving 10 bases between the germline ends. This CDR3 region has 15 residues. As DNA, the CDR3 is TGTGCCAGCTCACCTCGCATCTCTAGCACAGATACGCAGTATTTT. Protein: CASSPRISSTDTQYF.

Only a few counts were recorded for this clonotype. This chain connects TRBV5-4 to TRBJ1-1; D remains ambiguous. Trimming stripped 3 bases from V and 7 bases from J, with 13 bases between. The germline V gene has CDR1 SGHNT and CDR2 YYREEE (reference sequence). CDR3 size: 13 residues. The CDR3, as DNA: TGTGCCAGCAGCTCAACAAAAGATAATGAAGCTTTCTTT. It encodes CASSSTKDNEAFF.

This clonotype showed up many times. This chain uses TRBV7-2 with TRBJ2-1; a weak D match, TRBD2 (6 bases). Per the germline V gene, CDR1 is SGHTA and CDR2 is FQGNSA. CDR3 length: 15 amino acids. Trimming took off 3 bases at V and 8 bases at J, with 17 bases between the two ends. The CDR3 protein is CASSLGGVKVYEQFF. CDR3 sequence (DNA): TGTGCCAGCAGCTTGGGCGGGGTTAAGGTATATGAGCAGTTCTTC.

V and J are TRBV30 and TRBJ1-2, with TRBD1 as a possible D gene (6 bases). The CDR3 spans 13 residues. The V and J ends lost 1 base and 1 base respectively, with 7 bases between them. Per the germline V gene, CDR1 is GTSNPN and CDR2 is SVGIG (reference sequence). For the CDR3, the DNA is TGTGCCTGGAGTGACAGGGTTAACTATGGCTACACCTTC. It is translated as CAWSDRVNYGYTF.

The CDR3 here is CSVRTRGPYEQYF. The CDR3 nucleotides read TGCAGCGTCCGAACCCGAGGACCCTACGAGCAGTACTTC. The chain has TRBV29-1 and TRBJ2-7; D gene unclear. Germline CDR1 SQVTM, CDR2 ANQGSEA. The CDR3 is 13 residues long. The ends were cut back, 6 bases at V and 2 bases at J, with 14 bases in the middle.

The genes are TRBV7-2 and TRBJ2-3, with 10 bases fitting TRBD2. J was trimmed by 3 bases and V by 6 bases; bases with no gene match: 3. CDR3 length equals 14 residues. Germline V lookup: CDR1 SGHTA, CDR2 FQGNSA. Written as DNA, the CDR3 is TGTGCCAGCAGTCCTAGCGGGGGTACAGATACGCAGTATTTT. Protein product: CASSPSGGTDTQYF.

This clonotype was found many times. This chain joins TRBV6-1 and TRBJ2-3, with TRBD2 matching over 10 bases. The CDR3 contains 15 residues. Germline loops: CDR1 MNHNS, CDR2 SASEGT. With V trimmed by 3 bases and J by 7 bases, 7 bases remained unmatched. CDR3 in DNA: TGTGCCAGCAGTGAGATAGGGACTAGCGCCAATACGCAGTATTTT. This sequence encodes CASSEIGTSANTQYF.

The gene calls are TRBV20-1 and TRBJ2-7; 8 bases agree with TRBD1. Germline loops: CDR1 DFQATT, CDR2 SNEGSKA (reference sequence). With 4 bases clipped from V and 3 bases from J, the junction kept 5 bases outside the gene matches. This CDR3 has 13 residues. CDR3 sequence (DNA): TGCAGTGCTAAACGGACAGGGCTCTACGAGCAGTACTTC. Protein product: CSAKRTGLYEQYF.

J is TRBJ1-1 and V is TRBV29-1; 8 bases agree with TRBD1. V shed 6 bases and J 8 bases; nucleotides not matched to a gene: 5. CDR1 and CDR2 from the germline V gene are SQVTM and ANQGSEA. This CDR3 contains 11 residues. DNA of the CDR3: TGCAGCGTCCTAAGGGACAGGGAAGCTTTCTTT. It translates to CSVLRDREAFF.

The chain is built from TRBV27 and TRBJ1-5, with 8 bases fitting TRBD1. This CDR3 spans 13 amino acids. V lost 8 bases, J lost 3 bases, and 3 bases stayed unmatched. CDR1 MNHEY and CDR2 SMNVEV come from the germline V gene (reference sequence). The CDR3 here is CASRDRFNQPQHF. The CDR3 bases are TGTGCCAGCCGGGACAGGTTCAATCAGCCCCAGCATTTT.

This clonotype appeared a single time. This may come from a read error, since a much larger clone is one base off. V usage is TRBV6-2 or TRBV6-3 and J usage is TRBJ2-7, with D maybe TRBD1 (5 bases). The CDR3 runs 13 residues. The germline V gene has CDR1 MNHEY and CDR2 SVGEGT. CDR3 sequence: CARSYSPQGEQYF. CDR3 DNA: TGTGCCAGAAGTTACTCGCCTCAGGGCGAGCAGTACTTC.